This TCR beta chain was sequenced in a study of shared clonotypes between healthy human individuals. In regard to this clone: At the DNA level, this CDR3 is encoded by other sequences in the same sample as well.

The method was immunoSEQ multiplex PCR; TCRdb's version includes in-frame clones alone and lacks a portion of them. The sample has over a million clones, about four fifths seen once. Sequenced material: memory CD4+ T cells from PBMCs. Regarding subset: CD45RA-negative fraction. This TCR was recovered from a man aged 18 to 35 in good health. Some clones in this sample may be carry-over from other donors' samples.

CDR3 protein: CASSVGSSYNEQFF. The CDR3 nucleotides are TGTGCCAGCAGCGTAGGTAGCTCCTACAATGAGCAGTTCTTC. V and J are TRBV9 and TRBJ2-1; unclear D gene. The ends were cut back, 0 bases at V and 0 bases at J, with 4 bases in the middle. CDR3 length: 14 amino acids. Germline CDR1 is SGDLS and CDR2 is YYNGEE.